The 22 T cell receptor beta chains below all came from one sample that was sequenced in a study of blood T cells in healthy people across ages. Using a J-beta primer mix together with a sample-barcoded 5' primer, a second PCR was run for about 7 to 12 cycles. TCRdb used MiXCR to reprocess the 5' RACE reads, holding one entry per CDR3 protein. The sample records about 970,000 distinct CDR3 sequences, 51% being singletons. Sample: blood. The receptors were sampled from an older woman in good health.

V and J are TRBV9 and TRBJ2-4, with 9 bases aligning to TRBD2. Near its end, the DNA agrees better with TRBJ2-7, so the J call may be wrong. This CDR3 has 15 residues. Germline V lookup: CDR1 SGDLS, CDR2 YYNGEE. CDR3 amino acids: CASSARGTSRHEQYF. The CDR3, as DNA: TGTGCCAGCAGCGCGCGCGGGACTAGCCGTCACGAGCAGTACTTC.

The V and J genes are TRBV5-1 and TRBJ2-3; maybe TRBD1 (5 bases). The germline V and J ends were trimmed by 0 bases and 3 bases, with 14 bases remaining between them. Germline V gene lookup returns CDR1 SGHRS and CDR2 YFSETQ. The CDR3 is 16 amino acids. The CDR3 loop reads CASSLGPGGATDTQYF. CDR3 in DNA: TGCGCCAGCAGCTTGGGCCCCGGTGGGGCTACAGATACGCAGTATTTT.

With respect to this clonotype: One junction end does not reproduce the germline sequence, and a read error may be involved. The chain links TRBV28 to TRBJ2-7; D could derive from TRBD1 or TRBD2 (6 bases each). The CDR3 extends over 14 amino acids. CDR1 and CDR2 from the germline V gene are MDHEN and SYDVKM. The CDR3 loop is CASRGGGGIYEQYF. The CDR3, as DNA: TGTGCCAGCAGGGGGGGCGGTGGAATCTACGAGCAGTATTTC.

This clonotype came up a few times. The rearrangement links TRBV12-3 or TRBV12-4 to TRBJ2-5; 7 bases align to TRBD2. The CDR3 is 13 residues long. J gave up 7 bases and V 4 bases, and 6 bases lay outside the gene matches. The DNA of the CDR3 is TGTGCCAGCAGTTACTCAGGGAGGGGGACCCAGTACTTC. Translation gives CASSYSGRGTQYF.

The chain combines TRBV28 with TRBJ2-4; the D gene is possibly TRBD1 (6 bases). V lost 4 bases, J lost 2 bases, and 9 bases lay in between. Germline-derived CDR1 and CDR2 are MDHEN and SYDVKM. This CDR3 spans 14 amino acids. The CDR3 sequence is CASSSGTTKNIQYF. The CDR3 DNA follows: TGTGCCAGCAGTTCGGGGACAACCAAAAACATTCAGTACTTC.

The chain is built from TRBV5-1 and TRBJ2-1; D unresolved. CDR1 and CDR2 from the germline V gene are SGHRS and YFSETQ. The CDR3 is 14 residues long. V lost 4 bases and J lost 2, with 10 bases in between. The CDR3 DNA reads as TGCGCCAGCAGCCCGGCCGCAGCCTACAATGAGCAGTTCTTC. This gives the protein CASSPAAAYNEQFF.

The chain joins TRBV12-3 or TRBV12-4 to TRBJ2-1, with D tentatively TRBD2 (7 bases). This CDR3 comprises 15 residues. Trimming cost V 6 bases and J 8 bases, with 20 bases left between them. CDR3 residues: CASSFRGASSYEQFF. The CDR3 DNA reads TGTGCCAGCAGCTTTCGGGGGGCTAGCTCCTATGAGCAGTTCTTC.

The chain links TRBV5-5 to TRBJ2-5; 8 bases fit TRBD2. CDR1 and CDR2 from the germline V gene are SGHKS and YYEKEE (reference sequence). J was trimmed by 11 bases and V by 7 bases; bases with no gene match: 19. The CDR3 spans 15 residues. DNA of the CDR3: TGTGCCAGCGGTCAATTTAGCGGGACTCGTAATGAGCAGTACTTC. Encoded protein: CASGQFSGTRNEQYF.

J is TRBJ1-5 and V is TRBV28; D not certain. V shed 5 bases and J shed 7 bases, with 9 bases lying between them. This CDR3 contains 12 residues. Germline V gene lookup returns CDR1 MDHEN and CDR2 SYDVKM. CDR3: CASSDWTQPQHF. Here the CDR3 DNA reads TGTGCCAGCAGTGACTGGACCCAGCCCCAGCATTTT.

The V call is TRBV20-1, the J call TRBJ2-1; D might be TRBD1 (5 bases). CDR3 length: 14 amino acids. The germline V and J ends were trimmed by 3 bases and 9 bases, with 18 bases remaining between them. Germline CDR1 and CDR2: DFQATT and SNEGSKA (reference sequence). The DNA of the CDR3 is TGCAGTGCTAGGGCGACAGCTAAGCAGGTTGAGCAGTTCTTC. This sequence encodes CSARATAKQVEQFF.

This clonotype was recorded a few times. This chain connects TRBV24-1 to TRBJ2-6; 11 nucleotides match TRBD2. Trimming at V came to 5 bases and at J to 0 bases, leaving 5 bases not matched to a gene. The CDR3 length is 18 residues. CDR1 KGHDR and CDR2 SFDVKD come from the germline V gene. CDR3 DNA: TGTGCCACCAGTGCGGAGACTAGCGGGATCTCTGGGGCCAACGTCCTGACTTTC. Translation gives CATSAETSGISGANVLTF.

The V call is TRBV29-1, the J call TRBJ1-2, with D perhaps matching TRBD1 (5 bases). Trimming removed 6 bases at V and 2 bases at J, with 10 bases between. This CDR3 region has 12 residues. The germline gives CDR1 SQVTM, CDR2 ANQGSEA. CDR3 coding DNA: TGCAGCGTAGTCACAGGAAACTATGGCTACACCTTC. Translating gives CSVVTGNYGYTF.

The chain is built from TRBV3-1 and TRBJ2-1; D is undetermined. The germline V and J ends were trimmed by 5 bases and 6 bases, with 17 bases remaining between them. The CDR3 spans 15 residues. CDR1 LGHDT and CDR2 YNNKEL come from the germline V gene (reference sequence). The CDR3 loop reads CASSGASLKGNEQFF. CDR3 DNA: TGTGCCAGCAGCGGAGCGTCCCTCAAGGGCAATGAGCAGTTCTTC.

The genes are TRBV6-1 and TRBJ2-7; perhaps D is TRBD1 or TRBD2 (5 bases each). V was shortened by 4 bases and J by 2 bases, with 12 bases between the two germline ends. The V gene's germline CDR1 is MNHNS and CDR2 SASEGT. The CDR3 is 14 residues long. The CDR3 DNA follows: TGTGCCAGCAGTGTGGGACCGACAACCTACGAGCAGTACTTC. Protein product: CASSVGPTTYEQYF.

The V gene is TRBV16, the J gene TRBJ2-5; D is perhaps TRBD2 (5 bases). CDR3 length: 13 residues. Germline V gives CDR1 KGHSY, CDR2 FQNENV. Trimming took off 2 bases at V and 4 bases at J, with 8 bases between the two ends. CDR3 amino acids: CASSQMRAETQYF. CDR3 nucleotide sequence: TGTGCCAGCAGCCAAATGAGGGCAGAGACCCAGTACTTC.

This chain uses TRBV10-3 with TRBJ2-7, with D hard to call. Trimming stripped 4 bases from V and 2 bases from J, with 12 bases between. The CDR3 contains 14 residues. The germline gives CDR1 ENHRY, CDR2 SYGVKD. In nucleotides, the CDR3 is TGTGCCATCAGTGGTTGGGTCGAAACCTACGAGCAGTACTTC. Its translation is CAISGWVETYEQYF.

The chain links TRBV7-2 to TRBJ2-3, with D perhaps matching TRBD2 (6 bases). The V end was cut by 5 bases, the J end by 1 base, with 16 bases between. Germline V gene data show CDR1 as SGHTA and CDR2 as FQGNSA. This CDR3 region has 16 residues. CDR3 amino acids: CASSPRLGVGTDTQYF. As DNA, the CDR3 is TGTGCCAGCAGCCCCCGACTAGGTGTGGGCACAGATACGCAGTATTTT.

This clonotype has only a few counts. The chain recombines TRBV15 with TRBJ1-5; possibly TRBD1 for D (5 bases). CDR3 size: 19 residues. Per the germline V gene, CDR1 is LNHNV and CDR2 is YYDKDF (reference sequence). Trimming removed 0 bases from V and 0 bases from J, with 18 bases in between. The CDR3 loop reads CATSRDLPGSRHSNQPQHF. The CDR3 DNA sequence: TGTGCCACCAGCAGAGATCTGCCAGGGTCGAGGCATAGCAATCAGCCCCAGCATTTT.

This clonotype was recorded a few times. V and J are TRBV29-1 and TRBJ2-7; no reliable D call. Germline CDR1 and CDR2: SQVTM and ANQGSEA. Trimming removed 4 bases from V and 6 bases from J, with 13 bases in between. The CDR3 is 12 residues long. Here the CDR3 reads CSVGVGGREQYF. The CDR3 nucleotides are TGCAGCGTTGGAGTGGGCGGTCGCGAGCAGTACTTC.

The V gene is TRBV2, the J gene TRBJ2-7; 8 positions agree with TRBD1. J gave up 2 bases and V 6 bases, and 3 bases lay outside the gene matches. CDR3 length: 13 residues. Germline CDR1 reads SNHLY; CDR2 reads FYNNEI. The CDR3: CASRDRETYEQYF. CDR3 nucleotides: TGTGCCAGCAGGGACAGGGAAACCTACGAGCAGTACTTC.

CDR3: CASSTPGVGLGPDTQYF. Here the CDR3 DNA reads TGTGCCAGCAGTACCCCAGGGGTGGGACTAGGTCCAGATACGCAGTATTTT. V is TRBV12-3 or TRBV12-4 and J is TRBJ2-3, with 8 positions matching TRBD2. With 5 bases clipped from V and 4 bases from J, the junction kept 14 bases outside the gene matches. The CDR3 runs 17 residues.

The chain uses TRBV6-1 and TRBJ2-2, with a tentative D call TRBD1 (6 bases). CDR1 is MNHNS, CDR2 SASEGT, per germline. The V gene lost 6 bases and the J gene lost 4 bases, with 9 bases spanning the gap. The CDR3 loop spans 13 amino acids. The CDR3 sequence: CASRTGTTGELFF. The CDR3 nucleotides are TGTGCCAGCAGAACAGGGACCACCGGGGAGCTGTTTTTT.